This TCR beta chain was identified during a study of shared clonotypes between healthy human individuals. Overall study context: Three men and a couple of women, aged 18 to 49, were donors.

Germline V gene data show CDR1 as LNHDA and CDR2 as SQIVND (reference sequence). This CDR3 is built from 15 residues. The V and J ends lost 4 bases and 5 bases, in that order; junction bases with no gene match: 7. Replicate sorted-subset PCRs were loaded with 150 to 200 ng DNA, 31,000 or so T cell genomes. Original data processing: Filtering of immunoSEQ junctional sequences could not match full-length read filtering. This table comes from immunoSEQ multiplex PCR, and its TCRdb copy is limited to in-frame clones, with some not included. The V and J calls and clone size are taken from that table; D and trimming were inferred from the DNA. In the table there are approximately 2,000,000 clones, 85% to 95% of which are singletons.

The sequenced sample was naive CD4+ T cells from PBMCs. Sample subset: CD45RA+ positively selected. The chain uses TRBV19 and TRBJ2-5, with 10 bases identical to TRBD2. This clonotype was sampled from a man aged 18 to 29 in good health. Some clones in this sample may be carry-over from other donors' samples. The CDR3 nucleotides are TGTGCCAGTAGTACGGGACTAGCGATTGGGGAGACCCAGTACTTC. Translating it yields CASSTGLAIGETQYF.